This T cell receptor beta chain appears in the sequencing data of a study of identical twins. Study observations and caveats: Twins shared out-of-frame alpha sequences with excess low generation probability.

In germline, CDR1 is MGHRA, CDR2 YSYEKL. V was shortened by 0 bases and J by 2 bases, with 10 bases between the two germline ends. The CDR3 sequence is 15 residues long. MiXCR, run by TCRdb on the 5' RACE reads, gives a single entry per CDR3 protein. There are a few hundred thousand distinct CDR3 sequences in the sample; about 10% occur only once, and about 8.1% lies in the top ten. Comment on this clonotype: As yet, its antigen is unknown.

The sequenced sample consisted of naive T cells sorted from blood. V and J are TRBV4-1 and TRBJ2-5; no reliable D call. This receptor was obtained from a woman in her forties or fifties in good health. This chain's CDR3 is CASSQDLRIQETQYF. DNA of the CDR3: TGCGCCAGCAGCCAAGATCTACGGATTCAAGAGACCCAGTACTTC.